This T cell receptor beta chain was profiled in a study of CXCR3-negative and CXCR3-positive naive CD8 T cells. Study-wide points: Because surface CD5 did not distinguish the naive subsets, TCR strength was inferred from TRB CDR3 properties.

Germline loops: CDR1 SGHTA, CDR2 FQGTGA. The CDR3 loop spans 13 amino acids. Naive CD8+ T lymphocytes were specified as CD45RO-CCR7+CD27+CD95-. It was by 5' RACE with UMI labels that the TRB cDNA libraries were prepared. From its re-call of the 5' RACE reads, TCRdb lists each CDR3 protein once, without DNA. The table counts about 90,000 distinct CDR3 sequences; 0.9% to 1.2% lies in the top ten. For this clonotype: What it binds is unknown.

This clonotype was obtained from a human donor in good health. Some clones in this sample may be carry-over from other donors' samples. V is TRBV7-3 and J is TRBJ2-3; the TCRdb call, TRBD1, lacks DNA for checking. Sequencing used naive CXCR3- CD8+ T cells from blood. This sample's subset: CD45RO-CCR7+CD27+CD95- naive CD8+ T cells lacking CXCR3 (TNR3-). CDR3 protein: CASSPGNTDTQYF.